This T cell receptor beta chain was profiled in a study of blood T cell repertoires in COVID-19. The V gene's germline CDR1 is SQVTM and CDR2 ANQGSEA. V shed 5 bases, J shed 4 bases, and the junction held 7 bases outside the gene matches. The CDR3 runs 13 residues. Clones were read by immunoSEQ multiplex PCR, and TCRdb kept only the in-frame ones, dropping some. Seen here are a few hundred thousand clones, 80% to 85% observed once, and the top ten hold roughly 5.1%. The chain couples TRBV29-1 to TRBJ1-2; 7 bases align to TRBD1. The sequence was obtained from a woman aged 50 to 65 who had recovered from COVID-19. Sequenced material: PBMCs or T cells enriched from blood (not recorded which). The CDR3 reads CSVWNRGPYGYTF. CDR3 coding DNA: TGCAGCGTTTGGAACAGGGGCCCCTATGGCTACACCTTC.